This TCR beta chain was found in a study of molecular identifiers for immune sequencing clone quantification. Sorting defined naive CD8 T cells as CD8+CD4-CCR7+CD45RA+. This clonotype was seen at least ten times. The CDR3 sequence is 13 residues long. Germline lookup yields CDR1 SGHNT and CDR2 YYREEE (reference sequence). Trimming removed 6 bases from V and 3 bases from J; junction bases left unmatched: 1. Using its own MiXCR run on the PCR reads, TCRdb lists one record per CDR3 protein. The sample gives 85,000 to 120,000 distinct CDR3 sequences, around 37% of which show up once; roughly 9.3% is in the top ten.

This TCR came from a human donor in good health. Some libraries in this study had Jurkat cell RNA spiked in. Material: naive CD8+ T cells from blood, with Jurkat cell RNA spiked in. The sample's subset: FACS-sorted CD8+CD4-CCR7+CD45RA+ naive T cells. The J gene is TRBJ2-5, the V gene TRBV5-4; 11 bases map to TRBD2. The DNA for the CDR3 is TGTGCCAGCAAGGGACTAGCGGAAGAGACCCAGTACTTC. It codes for CASKGLAEETQYF.